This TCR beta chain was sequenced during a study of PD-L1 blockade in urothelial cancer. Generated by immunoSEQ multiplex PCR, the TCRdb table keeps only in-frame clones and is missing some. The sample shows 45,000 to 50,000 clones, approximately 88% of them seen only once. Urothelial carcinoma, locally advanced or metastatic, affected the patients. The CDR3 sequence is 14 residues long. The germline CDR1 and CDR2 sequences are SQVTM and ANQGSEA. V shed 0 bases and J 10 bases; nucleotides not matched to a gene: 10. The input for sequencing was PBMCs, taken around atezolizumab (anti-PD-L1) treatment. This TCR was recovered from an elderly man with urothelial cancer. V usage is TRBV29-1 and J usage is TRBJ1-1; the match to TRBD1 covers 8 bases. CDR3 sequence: CSVEDSRPGQGAFF. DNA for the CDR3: TGCAGCGTTGAAGATTCCCGCCCCGGACAGGGAGCTTTCTTT.